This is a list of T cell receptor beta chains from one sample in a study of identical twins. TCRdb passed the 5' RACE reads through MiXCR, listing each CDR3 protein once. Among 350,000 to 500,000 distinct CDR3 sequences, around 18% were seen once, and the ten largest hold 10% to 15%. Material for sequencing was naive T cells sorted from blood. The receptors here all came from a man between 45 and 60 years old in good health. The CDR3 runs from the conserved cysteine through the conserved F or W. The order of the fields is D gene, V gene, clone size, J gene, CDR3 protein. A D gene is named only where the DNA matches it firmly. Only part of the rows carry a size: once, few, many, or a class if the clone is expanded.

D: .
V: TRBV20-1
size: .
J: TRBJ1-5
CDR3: CSADPDRNQPQHF

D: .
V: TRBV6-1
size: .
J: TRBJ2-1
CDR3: CTSSPSRAAYNEQFF

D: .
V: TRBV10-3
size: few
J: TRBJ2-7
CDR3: CAISETQAGSYEQYF

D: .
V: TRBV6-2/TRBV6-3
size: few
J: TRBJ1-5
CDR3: CASRHRVSNQPQHF

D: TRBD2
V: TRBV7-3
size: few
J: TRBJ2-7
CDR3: CASSLDATPGLASSSYEQYF

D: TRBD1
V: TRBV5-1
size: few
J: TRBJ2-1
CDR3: CASSPWDRGGGELFF

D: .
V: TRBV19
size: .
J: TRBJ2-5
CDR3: CASRYGETQYF

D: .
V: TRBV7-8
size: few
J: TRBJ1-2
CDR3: CASFPILGGYTF

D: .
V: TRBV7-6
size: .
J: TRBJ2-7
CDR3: CASSTVDGGEQYF

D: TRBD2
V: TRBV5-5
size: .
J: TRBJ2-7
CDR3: CASSSQAGGPNEQYF

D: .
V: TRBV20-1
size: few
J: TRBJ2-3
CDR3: CSAWSGSTDTQYF

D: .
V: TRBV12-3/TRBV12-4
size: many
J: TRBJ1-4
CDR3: CASSSRRDGRGAKLFF

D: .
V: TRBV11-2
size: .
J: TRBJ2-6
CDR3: CASSLVGIPGANVLTF

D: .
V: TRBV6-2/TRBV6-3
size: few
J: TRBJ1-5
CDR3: CASSLGPQPQHF

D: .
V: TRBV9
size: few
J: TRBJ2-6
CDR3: CASSVSQVISGANVLTF

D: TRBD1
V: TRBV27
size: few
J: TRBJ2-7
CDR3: CASSLSSGQISHEQYF

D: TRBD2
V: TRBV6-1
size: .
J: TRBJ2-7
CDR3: CASRSGTSGGHEQYF

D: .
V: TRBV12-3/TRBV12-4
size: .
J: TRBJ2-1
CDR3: CASSFVQYNEQFF

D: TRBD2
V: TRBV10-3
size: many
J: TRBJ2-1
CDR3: CAIRGLAGDYNEQFF

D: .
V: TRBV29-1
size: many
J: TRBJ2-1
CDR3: CSVEGQGGEQFF

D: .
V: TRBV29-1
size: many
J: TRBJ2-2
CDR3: CSVWANTGELFF

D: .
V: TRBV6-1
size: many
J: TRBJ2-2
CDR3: CASNAVAGRTGELFF

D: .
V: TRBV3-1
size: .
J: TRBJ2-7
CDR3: CASSQSHEQYF

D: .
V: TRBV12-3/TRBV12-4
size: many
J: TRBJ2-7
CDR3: CASRLDYEQYF

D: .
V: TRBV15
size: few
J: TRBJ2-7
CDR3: CATSRDLTGYEQYF

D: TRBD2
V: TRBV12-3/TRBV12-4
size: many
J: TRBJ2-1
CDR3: CASSLGKWRGSSGSRNEQFF

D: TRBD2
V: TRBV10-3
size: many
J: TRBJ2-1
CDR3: CAISGAGVNEQFF

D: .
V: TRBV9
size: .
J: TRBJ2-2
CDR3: CASSPMANTGELFF

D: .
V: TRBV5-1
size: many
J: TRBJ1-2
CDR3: CASSLGGAFDGYTF

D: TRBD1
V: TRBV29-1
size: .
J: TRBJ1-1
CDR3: CSVEGNRGTEAFF

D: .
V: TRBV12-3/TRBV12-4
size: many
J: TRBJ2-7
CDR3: CASTLGAYEQYF

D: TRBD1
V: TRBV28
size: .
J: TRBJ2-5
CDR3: CASRPDRGLRETQYF

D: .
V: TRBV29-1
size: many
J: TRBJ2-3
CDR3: CSVNRDTGPPDTQYF

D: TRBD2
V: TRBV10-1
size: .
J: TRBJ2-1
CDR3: CASSESKLAGGRDEQFF

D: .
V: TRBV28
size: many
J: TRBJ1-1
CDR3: CASSFGGAGTEAFF

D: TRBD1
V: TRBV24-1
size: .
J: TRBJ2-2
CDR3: CATKTGGKGNTGELFF

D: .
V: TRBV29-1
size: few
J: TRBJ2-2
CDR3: CSVSRVTGELFF

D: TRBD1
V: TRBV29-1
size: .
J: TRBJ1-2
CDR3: CSATRGTNYGYTF

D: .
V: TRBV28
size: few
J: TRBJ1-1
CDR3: CASSLHMNTEAFF

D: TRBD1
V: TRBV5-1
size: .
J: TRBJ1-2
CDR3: CASSSGQGPNYGYTF

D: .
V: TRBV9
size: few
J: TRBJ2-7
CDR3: CASSVAPDRRTYEQYF

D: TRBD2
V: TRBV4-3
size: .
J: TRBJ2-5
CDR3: CASSRNAGTSGRETQYF

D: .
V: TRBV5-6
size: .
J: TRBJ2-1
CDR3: CASSLEKGVIYNEQFF

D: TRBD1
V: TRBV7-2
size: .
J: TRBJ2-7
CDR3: CASSDGQGGSYEQYF

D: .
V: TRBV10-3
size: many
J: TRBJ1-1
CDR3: CATKETGTMNTEAFF

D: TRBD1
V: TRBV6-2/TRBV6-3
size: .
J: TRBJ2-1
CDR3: CATAGGFNEQFF

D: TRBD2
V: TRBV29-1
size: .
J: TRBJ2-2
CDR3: CSVEWLAGANTGELFF

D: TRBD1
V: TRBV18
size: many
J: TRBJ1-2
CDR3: CASSPDRDHGYTF

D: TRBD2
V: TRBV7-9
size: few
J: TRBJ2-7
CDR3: CASSPSGLAGSYEQYF

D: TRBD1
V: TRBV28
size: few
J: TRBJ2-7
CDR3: CASSRGQDYEQYF

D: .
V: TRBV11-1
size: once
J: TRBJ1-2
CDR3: CASSLTEFHSTGPGRGYTF

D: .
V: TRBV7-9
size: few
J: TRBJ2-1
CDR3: CASRWGAYNEQFF

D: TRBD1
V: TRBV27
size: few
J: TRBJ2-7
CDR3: CASSTRDRSYEQYF

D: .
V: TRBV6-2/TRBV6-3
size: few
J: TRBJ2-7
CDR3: CASSPQHNTYEQYF

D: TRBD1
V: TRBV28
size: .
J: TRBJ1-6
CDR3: CASSAHHRGSPLHF

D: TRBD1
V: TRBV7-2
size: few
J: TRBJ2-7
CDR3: CASSLTGQVPYEQYF

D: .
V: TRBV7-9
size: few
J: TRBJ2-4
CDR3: CASSPVPRSKNIQYF

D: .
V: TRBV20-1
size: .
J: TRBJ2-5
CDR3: CSARGHLLETQYF

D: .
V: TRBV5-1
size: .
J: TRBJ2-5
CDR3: CASSFHQETQYF

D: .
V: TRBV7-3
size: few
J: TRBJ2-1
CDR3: CASSYTGPYSYNEQFF